The 3 T cell receptor beta chains presented below share a single source sample, sequenced in a study of shared clonotypes between healthy human individuals. Repertoires were generated with immunoSEQ multiplex PCR, while TCRdb's copy carries only in-frame clones and drops some. The sample lists hundreds of thousands of clones, under 80% occurring once. The specimen was memory CD4+ T cells sorted from blood. Subset noted: CD45RA-negative fraction. The origin of the receptors is a woman aged 25 to 39 in good health.

This clone occurred a few times. The chain employs TRBV5-6 and TRBJ1-5; 7 nucleotides line up with TRBD1. The germline V gene encodes CDR1 SGHDT and CDR2 YYEEEE. V lost 0 bases and J lost 6; bases outside the gene matches: 6. The CDR3 runs 15 residues. The CDR3 spells CASSLGSGGVQPQHF. DNA of the CDR3: TGTGCCAGCAGCTTGGGTTCAGGGGGTGTTCAGCCCCAGCATTTT. The variable domain in full, completed from reference TRBV5-6 and TRBJ1-5, reads DAGVTQSPTHLIKTRGQQVTLRCSPKSGHDTVSWYQQALGQGPQFIFQYYEEEERQRGNFPDRFSGHQFPNYSSELNVNALLLGDSALYLCASSLGSGGVQPQHFGDGTRLSIL.

The chain employs TRBV5-4 and TRBJ1-2, with 10 bases that match TRBD1. CDR1 and CDR2 from the germline V gene are SGHNT and YYREEE (reference sequence). The CDR3 runs to 14 residues. Losses at the gene ends were 6 bases for V and 8 bases for J; bases not matched to a gene: 10. Written as DNA, the CDR3 is TGTGCCAGCAACCAGGACAGGGGGTCTTTGGGCTACACCTTC. It yields the protein CASNQDRGSLGYTF.

This clone was seen a handful of times. This chain's CDR3 is CASSLGQGVTEAFF. CDR3 in DNA: TGTGCCAGCAGCTTGGGTCAGGGGGTCACTGAAGCTTTCTTT. The gene calls are TRBV5-6 and TRBJ1-1, with 7 bases lining up with TRBD1. Germline V CDR1 and CDR2: SGHDT, YYEEEE. V dropped 0 bases and J dropped 4; count of bases not matched to a gene: 3. This CDR3 is 14 amino acids long.